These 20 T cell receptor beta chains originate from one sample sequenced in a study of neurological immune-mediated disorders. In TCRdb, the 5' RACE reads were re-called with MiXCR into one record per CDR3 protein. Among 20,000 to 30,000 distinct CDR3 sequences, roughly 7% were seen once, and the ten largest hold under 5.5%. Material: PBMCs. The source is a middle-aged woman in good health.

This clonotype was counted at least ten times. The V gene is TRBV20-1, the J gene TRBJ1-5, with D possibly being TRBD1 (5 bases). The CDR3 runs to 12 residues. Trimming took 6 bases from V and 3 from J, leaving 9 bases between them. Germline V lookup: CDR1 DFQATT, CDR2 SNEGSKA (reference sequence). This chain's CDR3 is CSATGPNQPQHF. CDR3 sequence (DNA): TGCAGTGCCACGGGGCCCAATCAGCCCCAGCATTTT.

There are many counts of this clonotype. The CDR3 region has the DNA TGTGCCTGGACCTTTGAGTTGGTCACTGAAGCTTTCTTT. Its translation is CAWTFELVTEAFF. V is TRBV30 and J is TRBJ1-1, with D hard to call. The CDR3 has 13 residues. The V end lost 4 bases, the J end lost 4 bases, and 13 bases lay between the germline ends. Per germline, CDR1 GTSNPN and CDR2 SVGIG (reference sequence).

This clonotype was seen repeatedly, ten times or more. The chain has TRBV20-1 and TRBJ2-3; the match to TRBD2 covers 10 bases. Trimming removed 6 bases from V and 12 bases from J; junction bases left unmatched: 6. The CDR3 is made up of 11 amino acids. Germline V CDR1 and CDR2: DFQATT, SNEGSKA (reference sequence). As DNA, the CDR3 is TGCAGTGCCTCCGGACTAGCGGACCAGTATTTT. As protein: CSASGLADQYF.

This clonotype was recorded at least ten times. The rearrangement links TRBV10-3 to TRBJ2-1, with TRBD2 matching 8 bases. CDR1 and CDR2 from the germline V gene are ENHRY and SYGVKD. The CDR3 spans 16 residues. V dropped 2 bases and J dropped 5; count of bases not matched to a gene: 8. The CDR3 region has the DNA TGTGCCATCAGTGAGGAACTAGCGGACACCCACAATGAGCAGTTCTTC. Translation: CAISEELADTHNEQFF.

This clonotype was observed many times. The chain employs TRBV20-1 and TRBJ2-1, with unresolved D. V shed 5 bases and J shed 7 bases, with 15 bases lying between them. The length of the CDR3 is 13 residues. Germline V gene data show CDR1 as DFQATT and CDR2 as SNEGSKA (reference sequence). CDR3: CSAPPSGRNEQFF. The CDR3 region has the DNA TGCAGTGCTCCCCCGAGTGGGCGGAATGAGCAGTTCTTC.

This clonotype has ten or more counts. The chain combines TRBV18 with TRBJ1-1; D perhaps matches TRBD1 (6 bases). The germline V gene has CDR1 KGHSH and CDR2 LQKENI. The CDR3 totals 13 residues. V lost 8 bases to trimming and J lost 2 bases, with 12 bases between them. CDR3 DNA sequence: TGTGCCAGCGCTCAGGGGTCTAACACTGAAGCTTTCTTT. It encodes CASAQGSNTEAFF.

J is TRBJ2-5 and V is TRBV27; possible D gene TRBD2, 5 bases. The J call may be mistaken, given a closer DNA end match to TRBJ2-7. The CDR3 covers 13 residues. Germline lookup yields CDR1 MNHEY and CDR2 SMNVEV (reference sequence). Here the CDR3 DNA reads TGTGCCAGCAGGGACTTGTACTCCTACGAGCAGTACTTC. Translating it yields CASRDLYSYEQYF.

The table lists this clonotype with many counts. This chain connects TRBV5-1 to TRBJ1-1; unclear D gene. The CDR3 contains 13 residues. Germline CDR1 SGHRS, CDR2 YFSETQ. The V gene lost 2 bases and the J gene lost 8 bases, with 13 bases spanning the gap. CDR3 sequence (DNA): TGCGCCAGCAGCTTCGCCGGGGATACCGAAGCTTTCTTT. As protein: CASSFAGDTEAFF.

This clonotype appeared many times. The CDR3 region is CASSRGDRLGYEQYF. DNA of the CDR3: TGTGCCAGCAGCAGGGGGGACAGGTTAGGCTACGAGCAGTACTTC. V is TRBV21-1 and J is TRBJ2-7; TRBD1, as called in the table, went unchecked against the DNA. TRBV21-1 is a documented pseudogene. The CDR3 is 15 residues long.

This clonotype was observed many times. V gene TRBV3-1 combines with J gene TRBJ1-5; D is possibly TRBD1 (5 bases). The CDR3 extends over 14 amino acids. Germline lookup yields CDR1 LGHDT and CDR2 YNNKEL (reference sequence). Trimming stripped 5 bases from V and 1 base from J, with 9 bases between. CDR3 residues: CASSWRGSNQPQHF. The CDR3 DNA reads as TGTGCCAGCAGCTGGAGGGGAAGCAATCAGCCCCAGCATTTT.

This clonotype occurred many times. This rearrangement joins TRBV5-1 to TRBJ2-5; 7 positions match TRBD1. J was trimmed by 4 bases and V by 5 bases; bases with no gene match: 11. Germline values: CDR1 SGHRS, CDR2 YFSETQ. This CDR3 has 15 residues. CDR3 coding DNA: TGCGCCAGCAGGAGAGAGGGGGCAGGGGGAGAGACCCAGTACTTC. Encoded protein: CASRREGAGGETQYF.

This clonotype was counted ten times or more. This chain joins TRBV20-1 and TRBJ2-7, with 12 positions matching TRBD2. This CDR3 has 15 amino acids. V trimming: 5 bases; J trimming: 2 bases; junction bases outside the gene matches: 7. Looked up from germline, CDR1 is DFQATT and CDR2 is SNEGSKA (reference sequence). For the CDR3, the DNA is TGCAGTGCTGTAGCACTAGCGGGAGGACCCTACGAGCAGTACTTC. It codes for CSAVALAGGPYEQYF.

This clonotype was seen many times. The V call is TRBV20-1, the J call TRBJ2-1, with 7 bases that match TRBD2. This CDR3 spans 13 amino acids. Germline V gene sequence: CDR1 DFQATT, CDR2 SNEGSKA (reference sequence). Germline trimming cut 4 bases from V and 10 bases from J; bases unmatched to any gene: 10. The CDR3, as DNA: TGCAGTGCTACTTGGACTAGTGATTGGGAGCAGTTCTTC. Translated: CSATWTSDWEQFF.

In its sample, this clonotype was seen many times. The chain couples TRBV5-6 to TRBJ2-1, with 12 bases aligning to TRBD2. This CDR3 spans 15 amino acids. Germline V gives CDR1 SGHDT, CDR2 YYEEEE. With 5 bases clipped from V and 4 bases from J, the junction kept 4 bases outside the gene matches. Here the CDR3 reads CASRYGTSGYNEQFF. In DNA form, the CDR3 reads TGTGCCAGCAGATACGGGACTAGCGGGTACAATGAGCAGTTCTTC.

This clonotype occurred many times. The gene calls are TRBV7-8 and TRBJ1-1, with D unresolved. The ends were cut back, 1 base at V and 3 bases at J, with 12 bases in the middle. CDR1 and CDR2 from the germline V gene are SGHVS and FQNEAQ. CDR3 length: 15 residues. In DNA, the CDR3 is TGTGCCAGCAGCTTAGTCGCCCCGGGGTACACTGAAGCTTTCTTT. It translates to CASSLVAPGYTEAFF.

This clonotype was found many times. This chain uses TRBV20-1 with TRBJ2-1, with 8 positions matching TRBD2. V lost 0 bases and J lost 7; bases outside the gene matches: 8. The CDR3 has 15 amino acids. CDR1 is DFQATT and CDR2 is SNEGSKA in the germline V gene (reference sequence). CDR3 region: CSARELLAGVNEQFF. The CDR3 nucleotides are TGCAGTGCTAGAGAATTGCTAGCGGGTGTTAATGAGCAGTTCTTC.

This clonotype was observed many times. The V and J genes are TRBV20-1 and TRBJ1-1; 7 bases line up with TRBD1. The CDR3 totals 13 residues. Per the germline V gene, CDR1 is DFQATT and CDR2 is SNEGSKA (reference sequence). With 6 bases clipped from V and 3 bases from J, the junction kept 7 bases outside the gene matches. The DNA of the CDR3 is TGCAGTGCCGGGAGGGGGCCGGACACTGAAGCTTTCTTT. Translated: CSAGRGPDTEAFF.

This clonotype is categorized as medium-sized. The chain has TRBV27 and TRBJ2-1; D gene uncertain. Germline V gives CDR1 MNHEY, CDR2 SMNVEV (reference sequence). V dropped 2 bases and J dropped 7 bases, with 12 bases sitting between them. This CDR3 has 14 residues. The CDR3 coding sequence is TGTGCCAGCAGTTTAGTTAGCCGGAAGAATGAGCAGTTCTTC. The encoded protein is CASSLVSRKNEQFF.

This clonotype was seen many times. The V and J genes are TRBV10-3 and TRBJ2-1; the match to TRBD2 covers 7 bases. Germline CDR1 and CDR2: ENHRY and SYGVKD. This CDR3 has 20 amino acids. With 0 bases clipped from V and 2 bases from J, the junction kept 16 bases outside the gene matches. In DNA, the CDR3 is TGTGCCATCAGTGAGTCGACGTCTAGCGGATCCCATGGACCCTACAATGAGCAGTTCTTC. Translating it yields CAISESTSSGSHGPYNEQFF.

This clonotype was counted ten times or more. In DNA, the CDR3 is TGTGCCAGCCCCGGGACAGGGGAAACCAATGAGCAGTTCTTC. Its translation is CASPGTGETNEQFF. The chain recombines TRBV6-1 with TRBJ2-1; 10 nucleotides match TRBD1. In germline, CDR1 is MNHNS, CDR2 SASEGT. Losses at the gene ends were 8 bases for V and 6 bases for J; bases not matched to a gene: 7. The CDR3 extends over 14 amino acids.